The 18 T cell receptor beta chains listed next were all sequenced from one sample in a study of blood T cell repertoires in COVID-19. Clones were sequenced by immunoSEQ multiplex PCR, and TCRdb holds only the in-frame ones, with some missing. The sample has a few hundred thousand clones; 80% to 95% are singletons. The sample comprised PBMCs or T cells enriched from blood (not recorded which). These TCRs come from a man younger than 30 who had recovered from COVID-19.

The chain has TRBV4-1 and TRBJ2-1; no firm D call. The V end was cut by 1 base, the J end by 0 bases, with 10 bases between. The CDR3 covers 16 residues. The germline gives CDR1 MGHRA, CDR2 YSYEKL. This CDR3 reads CASSQGPESSYNEQFF. DNA of the CDR3: TGCGCCAGCAGCCAAGGGCCGGAGAGCTCCTACAATGAGCAGTTCTTC.

The chain has TRBV7-9 and TRBJ1-3; D is uncertain. With 0 bases removed from V and 1 base from J, the gap between germline ends came to 7 bases. The germline CDR1 and CDR2 sequences are SEHNR and FQNEAQ (reference sequence). There are 15 residues in the CDR3. The CDR3 loop reads CASSLAKPSGNTIYF. The CDR3 DNA sequence: TGTGCCAGCAGCTTAGCAAAGCCTTCTGGAAACACCATATATTTT.

CDR3 residues: CASSMGVRQETQYF. CDR3 nucleotide sequence: TGTGCCAGTAGTATGGGAGTGAGACAAGAGACCCAGTACTTC. The J gene is TRBJ2-5, the V gene TRBV19; possible D gene TRBD2, 5 bases. V was pared by 3 bases and J by 2 bases, with 10 bases between. The CDR3 sequence is 14 residues long. Germline V gene sequence: CDR1 LNHDA, CDR2 SQIVND (reference sequence).

The chain uses TRBV6-5 and TRBJ1-5; a weak D match, TRBD1 (5 bases). The V and J ends lost 5 bases and 5 bases respectively, with 10 bases between them. This CDR3 is 13 amino acids long. The V gene's germline CDR1 is MNHEY and CDR2 SVGAGI. The CDR3 loop is CASSTRAHQPQHF. The CDR3, as DNA: TGTGCCAGCAGTACCAGGGCGCATCAGCCCCAGCATTTT.

This chain uses TRBV11-2 with TRBJ1-4; D unclear. V lost 1 base to trimming and J lost 4 bases, with 7 bases between them. CDR1 and CDR2 (germline): SGHAT, FQNNGV. The CDR3 is 14 amino acids. The CDR3 loop reads CASSLGWLNEKLFF. In DNA, the CDR3 is TGTGCCAGCAGCTTAGGGTGGCTTAATGAAAAACTGTTTTTT.

V gene TRBV5-3 combines with J gene TRBJ1-2; weak D call: TRBD1 (5 bases). TRBV5-3 is an ORF, and what it does is uncertain. V dropped 1 base and J dropped 1 base, with 14 bases sitting between them. This CDR3 has 16 residues. CDR3 residues: CARSLRSAGNNYGYTF. CDR3 nucleotide sequence: TGTGCCAGAAGCTTGAGGTCGGCAGGGAATAACTATGGCTACACCTTC.

This clone was picked up a small number of times. This chain uses TRBV6-6 with TRBJ2-7; tentative D call: TRBD1 (6 bases). Deletions cut 7 bases from V and 1 base from J, with 11 bases between. The CDR3 sequence is 13 residues long. CDR1 is MNHNY, CDR2 SVGAGI, per germline (reference sequence). The CDR3 sequence: CASTTGQSYEQYF. Here the CDR3 DNA reads TGTGCCAGCACTACCGGACAGTCCTACGAGCAGTACTTC.

In this sample, this clone turned up once. This chain uses TRBV2 with TRBJ2-3, with 8 positions matching TRBD2. The CDR3 spans 15 residues. The ends lost 8 bases at V and 0 bases at J; junction bases unmatched: 7. Germline-derived CDR1 and CDR2 are SNHLY and FYNNEI. The CDR3: CASRSSGGSTDTQYF. In DNA, the CDR3 is TGTGCCAGCCGGAGCAGCGGGGGAAGCACAGATACGCAGTATTTT.

This clone showed up just a few times. The chain links TRBV19 to TRBJ1-1; no clear D gene. The CDR3 has 14 amino acids. V was pared by 7 bases and J by 5 bases, with 17 bases between. Germline V gene sequence: CDR1 LNHDA, CDR2 SQIVND (reference sequence). CDR3 in DNA: TGTGCCAGTAATGCGTTGACAATCGTGACTGAAGCTTTCTTT. It yields the protein CASNALTIVTEAFF.

J is TRBJ1-4 and V is TRBV4-1, with 10 bases lining up with TRBD1. Germline V gene lookup returns CDR1 MGHRA and CDR2 YSYEKL. Germline trimming cut 6 bases from V and 0 bases from J; bases unmatched to any gene: 7. The CDR3 is 17 amino acids. The CDR3 DNA reads as TGCGCCAGCAGGTCTCCCGGGACAGGGGCAACTAATGAAAAACTGTTTTTT. Translation gives CASRSPGTGATNEKLFF.

The V gene is TRBV7-9, the J gene TRBJ1-6; D perhaps matches TRBD1 (6 bases). Germline V gene sequence: CDR1 SEHNR, CDR2 FQNEAQ (reference sequence). CDR3 length equals 14 residues. Trimming left V 5 bases short and J 7 bases short, with 12 bases between. The CDR3 sequence is CASSLRQENSPLHF. The CDR3 bases are TGTGCCAGCAGCCTGAGACAGGAGAATTCACCCCTCCACTTT. Full variable domain (rest looked up from reference TRBV7-9 and TRBJ1-6): DTGVSQNPRHKITKRGQNVTFRCDPISEHNRLYWYRQTLGQGPEFLTYFQNEAQLEKSRLLSDRFSAERPKGSFSTLEIQRTEQGDSAMYLCASSLRQENSPLHFGNGTRLTVT.

J is TRBJ1-6 and V is TRBV7-9, with a possible D match to TRBD1 (6 bases). Deletions cut 5 bases from V and 6 bases from J, with 14 bases between. This CDR3 is 15 amino acids long. Germline values: CDR1 SEHNR, CDR2 FQNEAQ (reference sequence). The CDR3 reads CASSPAGQINSPLHF. For the CDR3, the DNA is TGTGCCAGCAGCCCCGCAGGACAGATTAATTCACCCCTCCACTTT.

About this clone: At one of its ends the junction is not consistent with the germline gene, which may arise from a read error. The chain recombines TRBV9 with TRBJ1-5; weak D call: TRBD1 (5 bases). This CDR3 region has 14 residues. Germline CDR1 and CDR2: SGDLS and YYNGEE. For the CDR3, the DNA is TGTGCCAGCAGCTTAGGGGCGGAAACGGGGTTTAGGTATTTT. It specifies CASSLGAETGFRYF.

The chain is built from TRBV9 and TRBJ1-2; unclear D gene. V lost 4 bases to trimming and J lost 5 bases, with 15 bases between them. This CDR3 is built from 14 residues. Germline CDR1 SGDLS, CDR2 YYNGEE. Here the CDR3 DNA reads TGTGCCAGCAGCTCCGCCCCGGGTGGGTATGGCTACACCTTC. Translated: CASSSAPGGYGYTF.

The chain is built from TRBV3-1 (or the pseudogene TRBV3-2) and TRBJ1-2, with D perhaps matching TRBD1 (6 bases). There are 12 residues in the CDR3. CDR1 is LGHDT and CDR2 is YNNKEL in the germline V gene (reference sequence). V was clipped by 8 bases and J by 5 bases, with 12 bases between them. DNA for the CDR3: TGTGCCAGCGCAGGGGCTGCATATGGCTACACCTTC. This gives the protein CASAGAAYGYTF.

The chain recombines TRBV6-1 with TRBJ1-3; D gene unclear. V was trimmed by 1 base and J by 2 bases, leaving 9 bases between them. The CDR3 spans 15 residues. Germline values: CDR1 MNHNS, CDR2 SASEGT. CDR3 in DNA: TGTGCCAGCAGTGAAGTCGGACTCCCTGGAAACACCATATATTTT. It specifies CASSEVGLPGNTIYF.

V and J are TRBV19 and TRBJ2-7; 8 nucleotides align to TRBD2. The V and J ends lost 7 bases and 0 bases, in that order; junction bases with no gene match: 2. CDR1 is LNHDA and CDR2 is SQIVND in the germline V gene (reference sequence). The CDR3 has 13 residues. This CDR3 reads CASISGDSYEQYF. Written as DNA, the CDR3 is TGTGCCAGTATTAGCGGGGACTCCTACGAGCAGTACTTC.

In DNA, the CDR3 is TGCAGTGCTAGCGGGGACACTGAAGCTTTCTTT. Translated: CSASGDTEAFF. V is TRBV20-1 and J is TRBJ1-1; the D is unclear. There are 11 residues in the CDR3. Per the germline V gene, CDR1 is DFQATT and CDR2 is SNEGSKA (reference sequence). V was trimmed by 3 bases and J by 3 bases, leaving 5 bases between them.